These 18 T cell receptor beta chains came from one sample sequenced in a study of CD8+CD57+ T cells in acquired aplastic anemia. CDR3 and TCR beta VDJ profiling relied on genomic DNA as the template. TCRdb re-analysed the reads in MiXCR, keeping a single row per CDR3 protein. The sample records about 130,000 distinct CDR3 sequences, 40% to 60% being singletons. The sequenced sample was sorted CD4+, CD8+, or CD8+CD57+ T cells (not recorded which) from PBMCs. These receptors all stem from a human donor in good health, serving as a control.

This clonotype was recorded many times. The J gene is TRBJ1-6, the V gene TRBV6-1, with TRBD1 identical over 7 bases. J gave up 7 bases and V 10 bases, and 4 bases lay outside the gene matches. This CDR3 comprises 12 residues. Germline V gives CDR1 MNHNS, CDR2 SASEGT. CDR3 sequence (DNA): TGTGCCACACGGGACAGAAATTCACCCCTCCACTTT. This codes for CATRDRNSPLHF.

The gene calls are TRBV2 and TRBJ2-7, with TRBD2 matching over 7 bases. Germline CDR1 SNHLY, CDR2 FYNNEI. The CDR3 is made up of 15 amino acids. V trimming: 1 base; J trimming: 6 bases; junction bases outside the gene matches: 9. In nucleotides, the CDR3 is TGTGCCAGCAGTGAAGTGAGCGGGATATCTGGCGAGCAGTACTTC. Amino acid sequence: CASSEVSGISGEQYF.

This clonotype was observed at least ten times. CDR3 bases: TGTGCCAGCAGTTACCCCCCGTTTAGGGAGCAGTATCAGTATTTT. This encodes CASSYPPFREQYQYF. J is TRBJ2-3 and V is TRBV6-2 or TRBV6-3; D is possibly TRBD2 (5 bases). Germline V gene lookup returns CDR1 MNHEY and CDR2 SVGEGT. This CDR3 is built from 15 residues. The ends were cut back, 2 bases at V and 12 bases at J, with 21 bases in the middle.

There are many counts of this clonotype. The J gene is TRBJ2-1, the V gene TRBV12-3 or TRBV12-4, with 7 bases identical to TRBD2. The ends lost 3 bases at V and 9 bases at J; junction bases unmatched: 5. This CDR3 has 13 residues. The chain's CDR3 is CASSLLLASEQFF. CDR3 nucleotides: TGTGCCAGCAGTTTGTTACTAGCGAGTGAGCAGTTCTTC.

V usage is TRBV24-1 and J usage is TRBJ2-7, with 8 bases that match TRBD2. The V gene end was trimmed by 7 bases and the J gene end by 2 bases; junction bases not matched to a gene: 9. Germline V gives CDR1 KGHDR, CDR2 SFDVKD. CDR3 length: 15 residues. The CDR3 sequence is CATSPGVAGTYEQYF. The DNA for the CDR3 is TGTGCCACCAGCCCGGGGGTAGCGGGGACCTACGAGCAGTACTTC.

The J gene is TRBJ2-3, the V gene TRBV7-6; D ambiguous. The CDR3 length is 14 residues. V gave up 7 bases and J gave up 0 bases, with 11 bases separating them. Germline CDR1 is SGHVS and CDR2 is FNYEAQ. CDR3 DNA sequence: TGTGCCAGCAATGACTTTTCTAGCACAGATACGCAGTATTTT. It translates to CASNDFSSTDTQYF.

This clonotype was recorded once. The chain has TRBV20-1 and TRBJ1-2; D unresolved. This CDR3 has 15 amino acids. The V gene lost 5 bases and the J gene lost 0 bases, with 16 bases spanning the gap. Germline-derived CDR1 and CDR2 are DFQATT and SNEGSKA (reference sequence). DNA of the CDR3: TGCAGTGCTCTCCTTAGGATGAAAGCTAACTATGGCTACACCTTC. Protein product: CSALLRMKANYGYTF.

This clonotype has ten or more counts. The chain employs TRBV6-5 and TRBJ1-5; D gene ambiguous. Germline CDR1 is MNHEY and CDR2 is SVGAGI. V lost 0 bases, J lost 7 bases, and 7 bases lay in between. This CDR3 spans 13 amino acids. The CDR3 protein is CASSYSGDQPQHF. The DNA of the CDR3 is TGTGCCAGCAGTTACTCGGGTGACCAGCCCCAGCATTTT.

This clonotype has ten or more counts. The rearrangement joins TRBV9 to TRBJ1-2; TRBD1 might be the D (5 bases). The CDR3 loop spans 15 amino acids. CDR1 is SGDLS, CDR2 YYNGEE, per germline. Trimming stripped 0 bases from V and 8 bases from J, with 17 bases between. The CDR3 DNA is TGTGCCAGCAGCGTAGCTGGTGCAGGGTCGAACGGCTACACCTTC. The encoded protein is CASSVAGAGSNGYTF. Using reference TRBV9 and TRBJ1-2 for the parts outside the CDR3, the full variable domain is DSGVTQTPKHLITATGQRVTLRCSPRSGDLSVYWYQQSLDQGLQFLIQYYNGEERAKGNILERFSAQQFPDLHSELNLSSLELGDSALYFCASSVAGAGSNGYTFGSGTRLTVV.

This clonotype was detected ten times or more. The rearrangement links TRBV7-2 to TRBJ1-2, with 8 bases matching TRBD1. V was pared by 4 bases and J by 2 bases, with 9 bases of the junction left unmatched. The CDR3 extends over 16 amino acids. From germline, CDR1 is SGHTA and CDR2 FQGNSA. The CDR3 bases are TGTGCCAGCAGCTCGCCCCGGGACAGGTTAAACTATGGCTACACCTTC. Amino acid sequence: CASSSPRDRLNYGYTF.

J is TRBJ2-7 and V is TRBV3-1; D perhaps matches TRBD2 (6 bases). The V end lost 10 bases, the J end lost 0 bases, and 22 bases lay between the germline ends. CDR3 length equals 16 residues. Germline CDR1 is LGHDT and CDR2 is YNNKEL (reference sequence). For the CDR3, the DNA is TGTGCCACGACCCGAACGGAGGGGACCAGCTCCTACGAGCAGTACGTC. Protein sequence: CATTRTEGTSSYEQYV.

The J gene is TRBJ2-3, the V gene TRBV11-2, with 8 bases matching TRBD2. Germline lookup yields CDR1 SGHAT and CDR2 FQNNGV. The V and J ends lost 5 bases and 7 bases, in that order; junction bases with no gene match: 20. CDR3 length equals 18 residues. DNA for the CDR3: TGTGCCAGCAGCGTCCGGGGGGGACTTCCCCCATCAGAGTATACGCAGTATTTT. Its protein product is CASSVRGGLPPSEYTQYF.

In its sample, this clonotype was seen many times. The chain links TRBV7-2 to TRBJ2-5; a weak D match, TRBD2 (5 bases). This CDR3 is built from 13 residues. Trimming took 5 bases from V and 4 from J, leaving 11 bases between them. Per germline, CDR1 SGHTA and CDR2 FQGNSA. CDR3 bases: TGTGCCAGCAGCCCCTCGAGGGCAGAGACCCAGTACTTC. Its protein product is CASSPSRAETQYF.

Concerning this clonotype: One end of the junction does not line up with germline, which may come from a read error. The chain couples TRBV9 to TRBJ1-1, with 7 positions matching TRBD1. The germline V gene has CDR1 SGDLS and CDR2 YYNGEE. The CDR3 spans 15 residues. CDR3 residues: CPSSASTGPNTEAFF. CDR3 DNA: TGTCCCAGCAGCGCCTCGACAGGGCCCAACACTGAAGCTTTCTTT.

This clonotype was observed at least ten times. The J gene is TRBJ1-6, the V gene TRBV6-1; TRBD1 is a possible D gene (6 bases). The CDR3 has 14 amino acids. V was pared by 6 bases and J by 11 bases, with 17 bases between. Germline CDR1 reads MNHNS; CDR2 reads SASEGT. The CDR3 DNA reads TGTGCCAGCAGACTGACAGGAGAACGGGCACCCCTCCACTTT. Its translation: CASRLTGERAPLHF.

This clonotype was counted many times. The gene calls are TRBV10-1 and TRBJ1-3; D gene unclear. The CDR3 totals 14 residues. V was clipped by 0 bases and J by 5 bases, with 8 bases between them. Germline CDR1 and CDR2: WNHNN and SYGVQD (reference sequence). CDR3 sequence reads: CASSESGRRNTIYF. CDR3 bases: TGCGCCAGCAGTGAGTCGGGCAGGCGAAACACCATATATTTT.

V gene TRBV29-1 combines with J gene TRBJ1-5, with TRBD1 as a possible D gene (6 bases). This CDR3 spans 13 amino acids. The ends were cut back, 6 bases at V and 0 bases at J, with 9 bases in the middle. Looked up from germline, CDR1 is SQVTM and CDR2 is ANQGSEA. The CDR3 region has the DNA TGCAGCGTAGGGGGAAATAGCAATCAGCCCCAGCATTTT. Residues: CSVGGNSNQPQHF.

This clonotype was detected ten times or more. The rearrangement uses TRBV7-9 and TRBJ1-2; TRBD1 aligns across 9 bases. CDR1 is SEHNR and CDR2 is FQNEAQ in the germline V gene (reference sequence). The V and J ends lost 4 bases and 3 bases, in that order; junction bases with no gene match: 6. This CDR3 contains 15 residues. CDR3 bases: TGTGCCAGCAGCTCGGGACAGGGAGGGGACTATGGCTACACCTTC. Translating gives CASSSGQGGDYGYTF. Combining the CDR3 with reference TRBV7-9 and TRBJ1-2 gives the whole variable domain DTGVSQNPRHKITKRGQNVTFRCDPISEHNRLYWYRQTLGQGPEFLTYFQNEAQLEKSRLLSDRFSAERPKGSFSTLEIQRTEQGDSAMYLCASSSGQGGDYGYTFGSGTRLTVV.